The clone carrying this TCR beta chain was observed a handful of times. Its target is unknown. At sampling all donors were nominally healthy, likely with unrecorded immune exposures. With 2 bases clipped from V and 8 bases from J, the junction kept 18 bases outside the gene matches. The germline CDR1 and CDR2 sequences are MDHEN and SYDVKM. The CDR3 sequence is 18 residues long. The data derive from a study of cytomegalovirus exposure and HLA in healthy donors. In the PCR, 60 Vbeta and 13 Jbeta primers were used. Produced via immunoSEQ multiplex PCR; TCRdb's table is partial and in-frame only. The data hold about 140,000 clones, with roughly two thirds observed a single time. Study conclusions and caveats: TCR beta V- and J-gene trimming was later associated with a missense DCLRE1C variant.

The clonotype originates from a male donor in good health and CMV-seronegative. The genes are TRBV28 and TRBJ1-2, with TRBD1 identical over 9 bases. The sample was PBMCs. The CDR3 sequence is CASSLVQGALFGEEGYTF. DNA for the CDR3: TGTGCCAGCAGTTTAGTACAGGGGGCGCTTTTCGGTGAGGAGGGCTACACCTTC.